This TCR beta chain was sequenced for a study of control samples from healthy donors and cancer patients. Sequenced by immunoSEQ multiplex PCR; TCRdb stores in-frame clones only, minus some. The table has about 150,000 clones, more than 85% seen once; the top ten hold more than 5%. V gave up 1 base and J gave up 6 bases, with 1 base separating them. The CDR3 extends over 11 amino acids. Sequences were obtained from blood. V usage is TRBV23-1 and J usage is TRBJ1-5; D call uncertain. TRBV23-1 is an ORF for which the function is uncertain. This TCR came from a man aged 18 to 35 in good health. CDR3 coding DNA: TGCGCCAGCAGTCAATGTCAGCCCCAGCATTTT. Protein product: CASSQCQPQHF.